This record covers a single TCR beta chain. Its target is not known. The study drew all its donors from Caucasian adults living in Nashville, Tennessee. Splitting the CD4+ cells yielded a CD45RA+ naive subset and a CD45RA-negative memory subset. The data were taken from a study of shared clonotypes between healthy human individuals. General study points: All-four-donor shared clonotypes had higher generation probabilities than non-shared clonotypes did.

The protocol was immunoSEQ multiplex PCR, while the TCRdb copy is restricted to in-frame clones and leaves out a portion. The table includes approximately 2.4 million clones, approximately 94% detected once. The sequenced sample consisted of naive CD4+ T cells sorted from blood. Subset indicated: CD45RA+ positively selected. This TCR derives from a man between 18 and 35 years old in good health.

CDR3 DNA: TGTGCCAGCAGTTGGGGCTCCTATAATTCACCCCTCCACTTT. Translated: CASSWGSYNSPLHF. The genes are TRBV27 and TRBJ1-6; D gene uncertain. Germline assignment: CDR1 MNHEY and CDR2 SMNVEV (reference sequence). This CDR3 is 14 amino acids long. V shed 4 bases and J shed 0 bases, with 4 bases lying between them.